Below, 19 T cell receptor beta chains from the same sample are listed, as sequenced in a study of T cell responses to AZD1222 COVID-19 vaccine. Assay used: immunoSEQ multiplex PCR; TCRdb lists only in-frame clones, some missing. This table holds around 80,000 clones, roughly 88% found once. Sequencing used peripheral blood, obtained 28 days after the second AZD1222 dose. The receptor set was obtained from an adult who received the AZD1222 COVID-19 vaccine.

The chain employs TRBV7-9 and TRBJ1-2; the match to TRBD1 covers 8 bases. With 6 bases clipped from V and 1 base from J, the junction kept 7 bases outside the gene matches. The CDR3 has 15 residues. Germline V gene lookup returns CDR1 SEHNR and CDR2 FQNEAQ (reference sequence). The CDR3 spells CASRPTDRDNYGYTF. The CDR3 coding sequence is TGTGCCAGCAGACCTACGGACAGGGATAACTATGGCTACACCTTC.

The chain couples TRBV6-5 to TRBJ2-1; 10 bases line up with TRBD1. CDR3 length: 15 amino acids. Trimming at V came to 6 bases and at J to 6 bases, leaving 8 bases not matched to a gene. Germline V gene sequence: CDR1 MNHEY, CDR2 SVGAGI. Written as DNA, the CDR3 is TGTGCCAGCAGGTCCGGGACAGGGGCGTCCAATGAGCAGTTCTTC. Its protein is CASRSGTGASNEQFF.

CDR3 sequence (DNA): TGTGCCAGCGAGGACGGGGGAAGGACTGAAGCTTTCTTT. Translation gives CASEDGGRTEAFF. V usage is TRBV21-1 and J usage is TRBJ1-1. TRBV21-1 is a listed pseudogene. The CDR3 extends over 13 amino acids.

This clone was seen only a few times. The rearrangement links TRBV7-8 to TRBJ2-3, with D unclear. The CDR3 covers 12 residues. CDR1 is SGHVS and CDR2 is FQNEAQ in the germline V gene. Trimming cost V 4 bases and J 2 bases, with 4 bases left between them. CDR3 bases: TGTGCCAGCAGCTCTCACACAGATACGCAGTATTTT. This sequence encodes CASSSHTDTQYF.

The V call is TRBV11-1, the J call TRBJ2-1, with 9 bases identical to TRBD1. V lost 5 bases to trimming and J lost 9 bases; unmatched junction nucleotides: 8. The V gene's germline CDR1 is SGHAT and CDR2 FQDESV (reference sequence). The CDR3 runs 14 residues. The CDR3: CASSDGTGRSEQFF. The CDR3 region has the DNA TGTGCCAGCAGCGACGGGACAGGGAGGAGTGAGCAGTTCTTC.

The CDR3 nucleotides are TGTGCCAGCAGCTTAGACCGACAGGGAGGAGTTAGTGAAAAACTGTTTTTT. Its translation is CASSLDRQGGVSEKLFF. This chain links TRBV7-9 with TRBJ1-4; 7 nucleotides align to TRBD1. The CDR3 totals 17 residues. Germline CDR1 SEHNR, CDR2 FQNEAQ (reference sequence). J lost 7 bases, V lost 1 base, and 12 bases had no gene match.

Note on this clone: The junction departs from the called germline gene at one end, perhaps through a read error. This chain joins TRBV7-7 and TRBJ2-2; 8 nucleotides align to TRBD1. The CDR3 contains 16 residues. Per germline, CDR1 SSHAT and CDR2 FNYEAQ (reference sequence). CDR3 residues: CASSSPQGVDTGELFF. CDR3 nucleotide sequence: TGTGCTAGCAGCTCACCACAGGGGGTAGACACCGGGGAGCTGTTTTTT.

V usage is TRBV6-5 and J usage is TRBJ2-5; D possibly matches TRBD1 or TRBD2 (6 bases each). The germline V and J ends were trimmed by 2 bases and 2 bases, with 9 bases remaining between them. Germline CDR1 is MNHEY and CDR2 is SVGAGI. CDR3 length: 14 amino acids. The CDR3 bases are TGTGCCAGCAGTTACGGGGGGCGGCAAGAGACCCAGTACTTC. Encoded protein: CASSYGGRQETQYF.

This sequence joins TRBV3-1 (or the pseudogene TRBV3-2) and TRBJ2-3, with 7 nucleotides matching TRBD2. Losses at the gene ends were 6 bases for V and 0 bases for J; bases not matched to a gene: 3. The CDR3 runs 14 residues. CDR1 and CDR2 (germline): LGHDT, YNNKEL (reference sequence). This CDR3 reads CASSRDYSTDTQYF. Here the CDR3 DNA reads TGTGCCAGCAGTCGGGACTATAGCACAGATACGCAGTATTTT.

V gene TRBV2 combines with J gene TRBJ1-1; no firm D call. The germline V gene has CDR1 SNHLY and CDR2 FYNNEI. There are 16 residues in the CDR3. V lost 0 bases to trimming and J lost 4 bases, with 15 bases between them. The CDR3 DNA reads as TGTGCCAGCAGTGAAGCAGTTGGGGAAGGGAGCACTGAAGCTTTCTTT. This translates into CASSEAVGEGSTEAFF.

This chain connects TRBV3-1 (or the pseudogene TRBV3-2) to TRBJ1-4; 7 bases fit TRBD1. Trimming removed 0 bases from V and 5 bases from J; junction bases left unmatched: 6. Germline lookup yields CDR1 LGHDT and CDR2 YNNKEL (reference sequence). The length of the CDR3 is 16 residues. The CDR3 bases are TGTGCCAGCAGCCAAGATAGTGGACAGGCAAATGAAAAACTGTTTTTT. Translated, it gives CASSQDSGQANEKLFF.

Worth noting for this clone: Other DNA sequences from this sample encode an identical CDR3 as well. J is TRBJ1-1 and V is TRBV27, with D maybe TRBD1 (5 bases). The CDR3 contains 15 residues. V was shortened by 6 bases and J by 0 bases, with 14 bases between the two germline ends. Germline-derived CDR1 and CDR2 are MNHEY and SMNVEV (reference sequence). The CDR3 nucleotides are TGTGCCAGCAGCACCTGGGACGCTCTGAACACTGAAGCTTTCTTT. This gives the protein CASSTWDALNTEAFF.

The chain couples TRBV7-6 to TRBJ2-1; 9 bases are a match to TRBD2. The germline V gene has CDR1 SGHVS and CDR2 FNYEAQ. The CDR3 loop spans 16 amino acids. V was pared by 5 bases and J by 8 bases, with 13 bases of the junction left unmatched. In nucleotides, the CDR3 is TGTGCCAGCAGCCGTGGAGCGGGACAGCGGGGGGATGAGCAGTTCTTC. It translates to CASSRGAGQRGDEQFF.

The gene calls are TRBV18 and TRBJ2-1; 12 bases are a match to TRBD1. Germline CDR1 KGHSH, CDR2 LQKENI. The ends lost 2 bases at V and 7 bases at J; junction bases unmatched: 6. The CDR3 has 16 residues. CDR3 coding DNA: TGTGCCAGCTCACCAATGGGACAGGGGGCGGTGAATGAGCAGTTCTTC. Translating it yields CASSPMGQGAVNEQFF.

As regards this clone: A junction boundary mismatches the germline segment, possibly from a read error. This rearrangement joins TRBV10-2 to TRBJ1-6, with 7 bases lining up with TRBD1. This CDR3 region has 14 residues. CDR1 is WSHSY and CDR2 is SAAADI in the germline V gene. This CDR3 is CATSNRGANSPLHF. The CDR3 nucleotides are TGCGCCACCAGTAACAGGGGAGCTAATTCACCCCTCCACTTT.

The chain carries TRBV9 and TRBJ2-7; perhaps D is TRBD1 or TRBD2 (5 bases each). The CDR3 is 14 amino acids. The germline V and J ends were trimmed by 2 bases and 0 bases, with 9 bases remaining between them. The germline gives CDR1 SGDLS, CDR2 YYNGEE. CDR3 in DNA: TGTGCCAGCAGCGTCGGGACGAACTCCTACGAGCAGTACTTC. This encodes CASSVGTNSYEQYF. Full variable domain (remainder filled in from reference TRBV9 and TRBJ2-7): DSGVTQTPKHLITATGQRVTLRCSPRSGDLSVYWYQQSLDQGLQFLIQYYNGEERAKGNILERFSAQQFPDLHSELNLSSLELGDSALYFCASSVGTNSYEQYFGPGTRLTVT.

This clone appeared once. V usage is TRBV12-3 or TRBV12-4 and J usage is TRBJ1-1; D call uncertain. The ends were cut back, 3 bases at V and 1 base at J, with 6 bases in the middle. The CDR3 length is 13 residues. The CDR3 DNA reads as TGTGCCAGCAGTTTTTATACGAACACTGAAGCTTTCTTT. It yields the protein CASSFYTNTEAFF.

The rearrangement links TRBV5-1 to TRBJ2-7, with a tentative D call TRBD1 (5 bases). This CDR3 is 15 amino acids long. V gave up 4 bases and J gave up 0 bases, with 14 bases separating them. In germline, CDR1 is SGHRS, CDR2 YFSETQ. The CDR3 DNA reads as TGCGCCAGCAGCAAGTTGCAGGGAACCTCCTACGAGCAGTACTTC. It yields the protein CASSKLQGTSYEQYF.

The chain is built from TRBV7-9 and TRBJ2-3; the D call may be TRBD1 or TRBD2 (5 bases each). V shed 0 bases and J shed 7 bases, with 5 bases lying between them. The CDR3 is made up of 12 amino acids. The germline CDR1 and CDR2 sequences are SEHNR and FQNEAQ (reference sequence). CDR3 coding DNA: TGTGCCAGCAGCTTAGCGGGACATACGCAGTATTTT. This gives the protein CASSLAGHTQYF.